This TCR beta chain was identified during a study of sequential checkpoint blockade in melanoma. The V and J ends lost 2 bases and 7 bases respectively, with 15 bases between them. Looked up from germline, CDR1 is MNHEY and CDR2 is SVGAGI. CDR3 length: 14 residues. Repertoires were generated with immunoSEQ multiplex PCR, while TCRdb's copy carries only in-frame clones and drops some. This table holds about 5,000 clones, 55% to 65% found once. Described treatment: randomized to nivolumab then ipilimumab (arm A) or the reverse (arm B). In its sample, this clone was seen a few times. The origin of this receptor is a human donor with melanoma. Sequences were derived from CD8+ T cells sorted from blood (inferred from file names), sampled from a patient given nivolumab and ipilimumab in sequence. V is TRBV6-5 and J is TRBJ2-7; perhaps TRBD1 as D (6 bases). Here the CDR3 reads CASSYLQGSIEQYF. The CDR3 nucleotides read TGTGCCAGCAGTTACCTACAGGGTAGCATAGAGCAGTACTTC.